Following are 2 T cell receptor beta chains from one sample sequenced in a study of T-cell reconstitution after alpha-beta-depleted transplantation in children. A TCRbeta library incorporating unique molecular identifiers was prepared. A single record per CDR3 protein comes from TCRdb applying MiXCR to the PCR reads. The sample contains 200,000 to 250,000 distinct CDR3 sequences, roughly 8% of which appear only once. The specimen comprised PBMCs, mostly from graft donor cells, sampled 180 days after TCRalphabeta/CD19-depleted stem cell transplant. All receptors come from a male patient between 10 and 17 years old who had a stem cell transplant for acute lymphoblastic leukemia, so the T cells may come from the graft donor.

This clonotype showed up just a few times. The chain has TRBV29-1 and TRBJ1-2; 8 bases match TRBD1. Germline CDR1 reads SQVTM; CDR2 reads ANQGSEA. The CDR3 is made up of 13 amino acids. The trim removed 2 bases at V and 8 bases at J, leaving 7 bases unmatched. CDR3 bases: TGCAGCGTTGAACGGACAGGGACTTGGGGCTACACCTTC. Translating it yields CSVERTGTWGYTF.

This clonotype was detected ten times or more. The chain recombines TRBV6-5 with TRBJ2-3, with 8 bases aligning to TRBD1. This CDR3 spans 16 amino acids. V lost 1 base and J lost 3; bases outside the gene matches: 6. The V gene's germline CDR1 is MNHEY and CDR2 SVGAGI. The CDR3 region has the DNA TGTGCCAGCAGTTACTTTCGGACAGGGAGGACAGATACGCAGTATTTT. This encodes CASSYFRTGRTDTQYF.